These T cell receptor beta chains were read from a single sample in a study of cytomegalovirus exposure and HLA in healthy donors. TCRdb's copy holds only in-frame clones and misses some; the assay was immunoSEQ multiplex PCR. This sample has approximately 100,000 clones, with 79% found just once. The sequencing input was PBMCs. The receptors shown here come from a woman aged 40-49 years in good health and CMV-seronegative. Each CDR3 is given with its conserved first and last residue. The order of the fields is V gene, D gene, clone size, J gene, CDR3 protein, CDR3 DNA. A D gene is named only where the DNA matches it firmly. Size is omitted from some rows. Given values are once, few, many or a class for expanded clones.

v_call: TRBV18
d_call: NA
clone_size: few
j_call: TRBJ2-7
cdr3_aa: CASSATGLVNEQYF
cdr3_nt: TGTGCCAGCTCAGCTACAGGGTTGGTGAACGAGCAGTACTTC

v_call: TRBV4-1
d_call: NA
clone_size: NA
j_call: TRBJ2-7
cdr3_aa: CASSQTTEGVRSYEQYF
cdr3_nt: TGCGCCAGCAGCCAGACGACGGAGGGCGTTAGGTCCTACGAGCAGTACTTC

v_call: TRBV7-3
d_call: NA
clone_size: NA
j_call: TRBJ2-3
cdr3_aa: CASSLNGGTDTQYF
cdr3_nt: TGTGCCAGCAGCTTAAACGGGGGCACAGATACGCAGTATTTT

v_call: TRBV5-4
d_call: NA
clone_size: few
j_call: TRBJ2-5
cdr3_aa: CASSVPEQETQYF
cdr3_nt: TGTGCCAGCAGCGTCCCAGAACAAGAGACCCAGTACTTC

v_call: TRBV19
d_call: NA
clone_size: NA
j_call: TRBJ2-5
cdr3_aa: CASSMGRGLQETQYF
cdr3_nt: TGTGCCAGTAGTATGGGGCGGGGGCTCCAAGAGACCCAGTACTTC

v_call: TRBV9
d_call: NA
clone_size: NA
j_call: TRBJ2-3
cdr3_aa: CASRRTAGSTDTQYF
cdr3_nt: TGTGCCAGCAGACGGACAGCCGGTAGCACAGATACGCAGTATTTT

v_call: TRBV6-1
d_call: TRBD1
clone_size: NA
j_call: TRBJ2-7
cdr3_aa: CASSGGQYYEQYF
cdr3_nt: TGTGCCAGCAGTGGGGGACAGTACTACGAGCAGTACTTC

v_call: TRBV7-8
d_call: NA
clone_size: NA
j_call: TRBJ1-5
cdr3_aa: CASSSKNSNQPQHF
cdr3_nt: TGTGCCAGCAGCTCCAAAAACTCCAATCAGCCCCAGCATTTT

v_call: TRBV19
d_call: TRBD1
clone_size: NA
j_call: TRBJ1-2
cdr3_aa: CASSTQGAHGYTF
cdr3_nt: TGTGCCAGTAGTACACAGGGGGCGCACGGCTACACCTTC

v_call: TRBV27
d_call: TRBD1
clone_size: NA
j_call: TRBJ1-6
cdr3_aa: CASRDRDNSPLHF
cdr3_nt: TGTGCCAGCAGGGACAGGGATAATTCACCCCTCCACTTT

v_call: TRBV5-1
d_call: TRBD1
clone_size: once
j_call: TRBJ1-3
cdr3_aa: CASSAGTGTGNTIYF
cdr3_nt: TGCGCCAGCAGCGCCGGGACAGGGACAGGAAACACCATATATTTT

v_call: TRBV5-1
d_call: NA
clone_size: few
j_call: TRBJ1-4
cdr3_aa: CASSSGVANEKLFF
cdr3_nt: TGCGCCAGCAGCTCAGGGGTGGCTAATGAAAAACTGTTTTTT

v_call: TRBV7-2
d_call: NA
clone_size: NA
j_call: TRBJ2-2
cdr3_aa: CASSPVASNTGELFF
cdr3_nt: TGTGCCAGCAGCCCAGTAGCGTCGAACACCGGGGAGCTGTTTTTT

v_call: TRBV12-5
d_call: NA
clone_size: NA
j_call: TRBJ1-1
cdr3_aa: CASARKQGEIWAEAFF
cdr3_nt: TGTGCTAGTGCCCGGAAACAGGGAGAGATTTGGGCTGAAGCTTTCTTT

v_call: TRBV5-6
d_call: TRBD1
clone_size: once
j_call: TRBJ1-2
cdr3_aa: CASSLDRGLTYGYTF
cdr3_nt: TGTGCCAGCAGCTTGGACAGGGGGCTCACCTATGGCTACACCTTC

v_call: TRBV7-7
d_call: TRBD1
clone_size: NA
j_call: TRBJ2-1
cdr3_aa: CASSPDRGNEQFF
cdr3_nt: TGTGCCAGCAGCCCAGACAGGGGCAATGAGCAGTTCTTC

v_call: TRBV7-2
d_call: TRBD1
clone_size: few
j_call: TRBJ2-7
cdr3_aa: CASRLPGQDNSYEQYF
cdr3_nt: TGTGCCAGCAGACTACCGGGACAGGATAATTCCTACGAGCAGTACTTC

v_call: TRBV5-4
d_call: NA
clone_size: NA
j_call: TRBJ1-3
cdr3_aa: CASSLVGRSSSGNTIYF
cdr3_nt: TGTGCCAGCAGCTTGGTCGGCAGGTCCAGCTCTGGAAACACCATATATTTT

v_call: TRBV6-5
d_call: NA
clone_size: NA
j_call: TRBJ1-2
cdr3_aa: CASSGAGEGPCGYTF
cdr3_nt: TGTGCCAGCAGTGGGGCCGGGGAGGGGCCGTGTGGCTACACCTTC

v_call: TRBV19
d_call: TRBD1
clone_size: NA
j_call: TRBJ1-2
cdr3_aa: CASSIGGQDNYGYTF
cdr3_nt: TGTGCCAGTAGTATAGGCGGACAGGACAACTATGGCTACACCTTC

v_call: TRBV9
d_call: NA
clone_size: NA
j_call: TRBJ2-2
cdr3_aa: CASSETAAWTGELFF
cdr3_nt: TGTGCCAGCAGTGAGACAGCCGCTTGGACCGGGGAGCTGTTTTTT

v_call: TRBV4-1
d_call: NA
clone_size: few
j_call: TRBJ1-1
cdr3_aa: CASSPRAGTEAFF
cdr3_nt: TGCGCCAGCAGTCCCAGGGCCGGCACTGAAGCTTTCTTT

v_call: TRBV5-4
d_call: NA
clone_size: NA
j_call: TRBJ2-5
cdr3_aa: CASSLSSTGGGETQYF
cdr3_nt: TGTGCCAGCAGCTTGAGTTCAACAGGGGGGGGTGAGACCCAGTACTTC

v_call: TRBV5-1
d_call: TRBD2
clone_size: NA
j_call: TRBJ2-1
cdr3_aa: CASSLVLAENNEQFF
cdr3_nt: TGCGCCAGCAGCTTGGTGCTAGCGGAAAACAATGAGCAGTTCTTC

v_call: TRBV18
d_call: TRBD1
clone_size: NA
j_call: TRBJ2-5
cdr3_aa: CASSPPMTGVGETQYF
cdr3_nt: TGTGCCAGCTCACCACCAATGACAGGGGTTGGAGAGACCCAGTACTTC

v_call: TRBV7-9
d_call: NA
clone_size: NA
j_call: TRBJ2-5
cdr3_aa: CASSPASGTHQETQYF
cdr3_nt: TGTGCCAGCAGCCCAGCTTCCGGGACTCATCAAGAGACCCAGTACTTC

v_call: TRBV9
d_call: NA
clone_size: NA
j_call: TRBJ1-2
cdr3_aa: CASSPQRDPAPGDYGYTF
cdr3_nt: TGTGCCAGCAGCCCCCAGCGCGATCCGGCCCCTGGTGACTATGGCTACACCTTC

v_call: TRBV15
d_call: TRBD1
clone_size: NA
j_call: TRBJ2-7
cdr3_aa: CATSSPGTGPYEQYF
cdr3_nt: TGTGCCACCAGCTCCCCCGGGACAGGGCCCTACGAGCAGTACTTC

v_call: TRBV7-9
d_call: NA
clone_size: NA
j_call: TRBJ1-1
cdr3_aa: CASSLNLGVTEAFF
cdr3_nt: TGTGCCAGCAGCTTAAACTTGGGAGTAACTGAAGCTTTCTTT

v_call: TRBV6-5
d_call: TRBD1
clone_size: NA
j_call: TRBJ2-1
cdr3_aa: CASSYGTGGYNEQFF
cdr3_nt: TGTGCCAGCAGTTACGGGACAGGGGGCTACAATGAGCAGTTCTTC

v_call: TRBV29-1
d_call: TRBD2
clone_size: NA
j_call: TRBJ2-5
cdr3_aa: CSVGLAGIREETQYF
cdr3_nt: TGCAGCGTTGGACTAGCGGGTATTCGGGAAGAGACCCAGTACTTC

v_call: TRBV4-2
d_call: TRBD1
clone_size: few
j_call: TRBJ2-7
cdr3_aa: CASSSRQGQGSYEQYF
cdr3_nt: TGTGCCAGCAGCTCAAGGCAGGGACAGGGGTCCTACGAGCAGTACTTC

v_call: TRBV18
d_call: TRBD1
clone_size: few
j_call: TRBJ2-3
cdr3_aa: CASSEGTGGFTDTQYF
cdr3_nt: TGTGCCAGCTCGGAAGGGACAGGGGGATTCACAGATACGCAGTATTTT

v_call: TRBV27
d_call: NA
clone_size: NA
j_call: TRBJ1-3
cdr3_aa: CASKRQLSGNTIYF
cdr3_nt: TGTGCCAGCAAGCGACAGCTCTCTGGAAACACCATATATTTT

v_call: TRBV5-1
d_call: NA
clone_size: NA
j_call: TRBJ2-5
cdr3_aa: CASSLGPTGNQETQYF
cdr3_nt: TGCGCCAGCAGCTTAGGGCCGACGGGGAACCAAGAGACCCAGTACTTC

v_call: TRBV7-2
d_call: TRBD1
clone_size: NA
j_call: TRBJ2-7
cdr3_aa: CASSLMANRGKEQYF
cdr3_nt: TGTGCCAGCAGCTTAATGGCGAACAGGGGTAAGGAGCAGTACTTC

v_call: TRBV30
d_call: TRBD1
clone_size: NA
j_call: TRBJ1-4
cdr3_aa: CAWSTGQGGEKLFF
cdr3_nt: TGTGCCTGGAGCACGGGACAGGGAGGGGAAAAACTGTTTTTT

v_call: TRBV18
d_call: TRBD1
clone_size: NA
j_call: TRBJ1-1
cdr3_aa: CASSRTPGQGNTEAFF
cdr3_nt: TGTGCCAGCTCACGCACGCCGGGACAGGGGAACACTGAAGCTTTCTTT

v_call: TRBV19
d_call: TRBD2
clone_size: NA
j_call: TRBJ2-5
cdr3_aa: CASSRLAGVTETQYF
cdr3_nt: TGTGCCAGTAGTCGACTAGCGGGCGTCACAGAGACCCAGTACTTC

v_call: TRBV29-1
d_call: TRBD2
clone_size: NA
j_call: TRBJ2-2
cdr3_aa: CSVASLAGDNTGELFF
cdr3_nt: TGCAGCGTCGCCTCCCTAGCGGGGGATAACACCGGGGAGCTGTTTTTT

v_call: TRBV30
d_call: TRBD1
clone_size: NA
j_call: TRBJ1-5
cdr3_aa: CAWSVRGGIQPQHF
cdr3_nt: TGTGCCTGGAGTGTACGAGGGGGCATTCAGCCCCAGCATTTT

v_call: TRBV9
d_call: NA
clone_size: NA
j_call: TRBJ1-6
cdr3_aa: CASSVGIRVTGNSPLHF
cdr3_nt: TGTGCCAGCAGCGTAGGGATCCGGGTAACGGGGAATTCACCCCTCCACTTT